This TCR beta chain appears in the sequencing data of a study of T cell responses to AZD1222 COVID-19 vaccine. Study-wide findings and caveats: Every sample of the repertoires postdated the peak T cell response. Clonal diversity was possibly underestimated, and white British individuals and females predominated among donors. In the spike-specific TCR repertoire, nearly half reportedly target unmutated variant regions. Spike-specific TCR breadth and depth rose after two AZD1222 doses.

Germline CDR1 PRHDT, CDR2 FYEKMQ (reference sequence). This CDR3 has 13 amino acids. With 9 bases clipped from V and 3 bases from J, the junction kept 6 bases outside the gene matches. Points on this clone: Its antigen remains unknown.

Measured with immunoSEQ multiplex PCR; TCRdb has only the in-frame clones, and not every one. The table records 150,000 to 200,000 clones, about 90% of them present only once. This clonotype originated in an adult in good health. The V and J genes are TRBV13 and TRBJ1-1, with 8 bases matching TRBD1. The sample in question was peripheral blood, obtained on day 0 of AZD1222 vaccination. CDR3 nucleotides: TGTGCCAGTAGACAGGGGAGTGACACTGAAGCTTTCTTT. It is translated as CASRQGSDTEAFF. Combining the CDR3 with reference TRBV13 and TRBJ1-1 gives the whole variable domain AAGVIQSPRHLIKEKRETATLKCYPIPRHDTVYWYQQGPGQDPQFLISFYEKMQSDKGSIPDRFSAQQFSDYHSELNMSSLELGDSALYFCASRQGSDTEAFFGQGTRLTVV.